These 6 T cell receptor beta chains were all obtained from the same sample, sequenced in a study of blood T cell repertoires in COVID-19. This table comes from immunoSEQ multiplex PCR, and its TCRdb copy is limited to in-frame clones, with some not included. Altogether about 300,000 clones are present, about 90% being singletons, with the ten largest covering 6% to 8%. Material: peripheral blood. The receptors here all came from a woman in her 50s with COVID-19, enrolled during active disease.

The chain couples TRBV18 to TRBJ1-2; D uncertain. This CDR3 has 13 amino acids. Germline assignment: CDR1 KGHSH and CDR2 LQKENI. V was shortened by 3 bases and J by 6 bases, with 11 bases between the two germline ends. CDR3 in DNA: TGTGCCAGCTCACCTATAGAAGGAGATGGCTACACCTTC. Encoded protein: CASSPIEGDGYTF.

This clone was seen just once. The CDR3 DNA follows: TGTGCCAGCAGCGTAGATGGAGGGAGGGAGACCCAGTACTTC. Its translation: CASSVDGGRETQYF. V usage is TRBV9 and J usage is TRBJ2-5; TRBD2 might be the D (6 bases). This CDR3 contains 14 residues. Germline values: CDR1 SGDLS, CDR2 YYNGEE. V lost 0 bases and J 5 bases, leaving 11 bases between the germline ends.

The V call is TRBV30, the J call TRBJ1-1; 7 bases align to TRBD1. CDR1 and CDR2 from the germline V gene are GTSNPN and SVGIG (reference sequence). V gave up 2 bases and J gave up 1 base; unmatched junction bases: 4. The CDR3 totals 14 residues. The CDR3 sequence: CAWSRNRGNTEAFF. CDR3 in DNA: TGTGCCTGGAGTAGAAACAGGGGGAACACTGAAGCTTTCTTT.

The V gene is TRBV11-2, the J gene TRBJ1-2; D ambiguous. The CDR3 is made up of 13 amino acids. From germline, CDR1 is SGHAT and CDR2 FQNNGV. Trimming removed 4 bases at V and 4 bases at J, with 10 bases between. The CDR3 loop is CASSSLLTYGYTF. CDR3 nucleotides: TGTGCCAGCAGCTCACTTTTAACCTATGGCTACACCTTC.

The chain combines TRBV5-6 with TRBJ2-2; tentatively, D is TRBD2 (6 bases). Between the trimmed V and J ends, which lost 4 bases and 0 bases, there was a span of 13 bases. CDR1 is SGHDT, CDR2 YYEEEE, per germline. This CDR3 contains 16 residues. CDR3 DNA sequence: TGTGCCAGCAGCAGGGACTCCAGATCGAACACCGGGGAGCTGTTTTTT. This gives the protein CASSRDSRSNTGELFF.

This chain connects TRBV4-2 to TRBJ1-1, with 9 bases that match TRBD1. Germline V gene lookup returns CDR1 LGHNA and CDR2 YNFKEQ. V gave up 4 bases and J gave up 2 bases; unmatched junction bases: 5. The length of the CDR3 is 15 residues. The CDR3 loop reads CASSREGQGNTEAFF. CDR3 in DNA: TGTGCCAGCAGCCGAGAGGGACAGGGCAACACTGAAGCTTTCTTT.